Following are 13 T cell receptor beta chains from one sample sequenced in a study of shared clonotypes between healthy human individuals. This table comes from immunoSEQ multiplex PCR, and its TCRdb copy is limited to in-frame clones, with some not included. This table has some 2,500,000 clones, 93% appearing once. Sequencing was carried out using naive CD4+ T cells from PBMCs. Subset meaning: CD45RA+ positively selected. The receptors were sampled from a man younger than 35 in good health. Some clones in this sample may be carry-over from other donors' samples.

This clone is a singleton in its sample. The chain combines TRBV5-4 with TRBJ1-6; maybe TRBD1 (5 bases). Germline V gene lookup returns CDR1 SGHNT and CDR2 YYREEE (reference sequence). Trimming left V 4 bases short and J 9 bases short, with 20 bases between. This CDR3 region has 16 residues. CDR3 DNA sequence: TGTGCCAGCAGCCCGGGGGACGGAACCTTTGCTTCACCCCTCCACTTT. Protein product: CASSPGDGTFASPLHF.

The CDR3 region is CACLLGWDRLGETQYF. In nucleotides, the CDR3 is TGTGCCTGCCTACTAGGTTGGGACAGGTTGGGCGAGACCCAGTACTTC. The J gene is TRBJ2-5, the V gene TRBV30, with 8 bases matching TRBD1. The germline gives CDR1 GTSNPN, CDR2 SVGIG (reference sequence). The CDR3 covers 16 residues. With 6 bases clipped from V and 5 bases from J, the junction kept 17 bases outside the gene matches.

CDR3 sequence (DNA): TGTGCCAGCAGCCTCCGTGACGGGGGCTCTGGAAACACCATATATTTT. Protein: CASSLRDGGSGNTIYF. The genes are TRBV5-4 and TRBJ1-3, with D possibly TRBD1 on 5 matching bases. There are 16 residues in the CDR3. Germline V gene sequence: CDR1 SGHNT, CDR2 YYREEE (reference sequence). Trimming removed 4 bases from V and 0 bases from J, with 14 bases in between.

CDR3 nucleotides: TGTGCCAGCAGTGGATCCCGGTATAAGCTCCCCTACGAGCAGTACTTC. Protein: CASSGSRYKLPYEQYF. The chain joins TRBV28 to TRBJ2-7; D is unresolved. Trimming removed 5 bases at V and 2 bases at J, with 19 bases between. CDR3 length: 16 amino acids. CDR1 and CDR2 from the germline V gene are MDHEN and SYDVKM.

The rearrangement links TRBV27 to TRBJ1-4; D remains unclear. V lost 6 bases to trimming and J lost 0 bases, with 11 bases between them. Looked up from germline, CDR1 is MNHEY and CDR2 is SMNVEV (reference sequence). This CDR3 has 15 residues. The chain's CDR3 is CASSLHSATNEKLFF. The CDR3 nucleotides read TGTGCCAGCAGCCTACACAGTGCAACTAATGAAAAACTGTTTTTT.

The chain couples TRBV5-6 to TRBJ2-1, with 10 bases matching TRBD1. The CDR3 length is 15 residues. The V gene's germline CDR1 is SGHDT and CDR2 YYEEEE. Germline trimming cut 2 bases from V and 7 bases from J; bases unmatched to any gene: 6. CDR3 sequence: CASSFPGQGWNEQFF. CDR3 DNA: TGTGCCAGCAGCTTCCCGGGACAGGGGTGGAATGAGCAGTTCTTC.

This chain connects TRBV28 to TRBJ2-7; the D gene is possibly TRBD2 (6 bases). CDR3 size: 14 residues. Between the trimmed V and J ends, which lost 7 bases and 0 bases, there was a span of 13 bases. Germline CDR1 reads MDHEN; CDR2 reads SYDVKM. Here the CDR3 DNA reads TGTGCCAGCATCGGGGGAAAAATCTCCTACGAGCAGTACTTC. This sequence encodes CASIGGKISYEQYF.

The chain carries TRBV5-4 and TRBJ2-7, with 7 bases lining up with TRBD1. The CDR3 is 15 residues long. The V gene end was trimmed by 1 base and the J gene end by 0 bases; junction bases not matched to a gene: 4. Germline values: CDR1 SGHNT, CDR2 YYREEE (reference sequence). The CDR3 sequence: CASSLRGGSSYEQYF. As DNA, the CDR3 is TGTGCCAGCAGCTTGCGAGGGGGCAGCTCCTACGAGCAGTACTTC.

J is TRBJ1-3 and V is TRBV5-4; 10 bases are a match to TRBD1. Trimming removed 4 bases from V and 2 bases from J; junction bases left unmatched: 3. This CDR3 spans 15 amino acids. CDR1 is SGHNT and CDR2 is YYREEE in the germline V gene (reference sequence). CDR3 sequence (DNA): TGTGCCAGCAGCCAAGACAGGGGGCCTGGAAACACCATATATTTT. It translates to CASSQDRGPGNTIYF.

As to this clone: Compared with germline, one end of the junction differs, possibly owing to a read error. This rearrangement joins TRBV29-1 to TRBJ2-7; 12 positions agree with TRBD2. Germline V CDR1 and CDR2: SQVTM, ANQGSEA. There are 11 residues in the CDR3. CDR3 loop: CAGTSGYEQYF. CDR3 DNA: TGTGCTGGGACTAGCGGGTACGAGCAGTACTTC.

This chain connects TRBV5-4 to TRBJ2-7; D perhaps matches TRBD1 (6 bases). Looked up from germline, CDR1 is SGHNT and CDR2 is YYREEE (reference sequence). This CDR3 has 15 residues. The V end lost 3 bases, the J end lost 2 bases, and 15 bases lay between the germline ends. DNA for the CDR3: TGTGCCAGCAGCTCGAGGTCAGGGGACGCCTACGAGCAGTACTTC. This translates into CASSSRSGDAYEQYF.

This chain links TRBV28 with TRBJ2-1; no clear D. The germline gives CDR1 MDHEN, CDR2 SYDVKM. This CDR3 is built from 16 residues. Trimming took 7 bases from V and 0 from J, leaving 16 bases between them. The CDR3 is CASTSRSSHSYNEQFF. In DNA, the CDR3 is TGTGCCAGCACGAGTCGGTCCTCCCACTCCTACAATGAGCAGTTCTTC.

This chain uses TRBV6-5 with TRBJ1-1; 11 bases map to TRBD1. Germline lookup yields CDR1 MNHEY and CDR2 SVGAGI. V shed 8 bases and J 14 bases; nucleotides not matched to a gene: 7. The CDR3 has 11 residues. The CDR3 DNA is TGTGCCAGCCAAGGACAGGGGGCTTCCTTCTTT. This gives the protein CASQGQGASFF.